This T cell receptor (beta chain) was sequenced in a study of blood T cell repertoires in COVID-19 (TCRdb year 2020). Background on the whole study: Collaborator samples came from the United States, Italy and Spain and covered acute and convalescent phases of COVID-19. Where available, HLA class I and class II types were taken from metadata supplied by the sample provider and were not determined by assay-based typing. The prospective study material was composed of cDNA or gDNA derived from T cells, B-cell-depleted T cells, or PBMCs. The dataset comprised deeply sampled blood TCRbeta repertoires from subjects exposed to, actively infected with, or recovered from COVID-19. Samples came from the ongoing ImmuneRACE study (first 160 participants) plus 1,254 subjects from 6 global collaborators. The repertoires were made available in a free public database intended to serve as a resource for research on the immune response to SARS-CoV-2. The sample metadata nearly always contained a de-identified subject ID, COVID-19 status, age in years and sex.

As to this clone: No cognate antigen has been identified for it. Base qualities were left out, and no much larger clone turns up one base away.

A second Seattle source provided samples from volunteer blood donors who had recovered from COVID-19. Collaborating institutions collected whole blood in K2EDTA tubes following their own protocols. For TCRbeta analysis, collaborators shipped samples in one of three forms: frozen whole blood, isolated PBMCs, or DNA extracted from either of those sample types. Findings and caveats that apply to the study as a whole: The quantity of clinical and demographic metadata differed by source and by participant and was supplied without curation.

The immunoSEQ Assay, a bias-controlled multiplex PCR, was used to amplify TCRbeta CDR3 regions from genomic DNA. From the authors' description of their analysis: Nucleated cell counts per sample were estimated from amplification of reference gene primers within the assay. Sequence reads were collapsed and filtered to measure the absolute abundance of every unique TCRbeta CDR3 rearrangement. For each sample, productive Simpson clonality was calculated by taking the square root of Simpson's diversity index across productive rearrangements. The immuneACCESS repertoire file appears here via TCRdb, limited to in-frame rearrangements. These files lack a portion of the clones; in checked studies, under half of the deficit traces to unresolved V genes, and the cause of the others is not known. That table supplies the V and J calls and clone size; D and trimming were determined from the DNA. For this sample the table gives fewer than 300,000 clones, of which 85% to 90% were detected only once. 0.99% of the sample rests with the top ten.

V and J lose 5 bases and 1 base, and a span of 5 bases separates them. CDR1 is given as ENHRY and CDR2 as SYGVKD, both from the germline V gene. There are 12 amino acids in the CDR3, from cysteine to phenylalanine inclusive. Only the CDR3 DNA stays, 36 bases, in frame from base 1. Here the chain combines TRBV10-3 and TRBJ2-5; the D gene is not confidently resolved. The sequencing sample was made of peripheral blood. The receptor's source is a woman aged 35 to 49 who had recovered from COVID-19. The CDR3 protein is CAISPGQETQYF. The bases are TGTGCCATCAGTCCGGGCCAAGAGACCCAGTACTTC.